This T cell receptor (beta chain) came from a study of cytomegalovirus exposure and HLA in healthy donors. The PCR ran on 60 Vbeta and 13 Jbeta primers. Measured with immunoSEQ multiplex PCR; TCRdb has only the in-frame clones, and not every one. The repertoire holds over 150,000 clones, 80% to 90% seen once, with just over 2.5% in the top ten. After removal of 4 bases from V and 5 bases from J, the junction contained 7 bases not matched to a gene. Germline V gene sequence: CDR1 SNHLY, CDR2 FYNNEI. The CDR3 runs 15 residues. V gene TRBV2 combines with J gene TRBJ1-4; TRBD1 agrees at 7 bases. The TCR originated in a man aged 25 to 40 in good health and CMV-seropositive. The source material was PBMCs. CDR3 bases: TGTGCCAGCAGTGGCTCGACAGGGCTAAATGAAAAACTGTTTTTT. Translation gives CASSGSTGLNEKLFF.